This T cell receptor (beta chain) was sequenced for a study of blood T cell repertoires in COVID-19. Study-wide context: Acute-phase and convalescent COVID-19 samples originated in the United States, Italy and Spain. Sample material is recorded as cDNA or gDNA derived from T cells, B-cell-depleted T cells, or PBMCs.

This clone was seen a few times. The germline CDR1 and CDR2 sequences are SGHTA and FQGTGA. Trimming removed 2 bases at V and 5 bases at J, with 12 bases between. The CDR3 contains 15 residues. Study processing details: It was from reference gene primer amplification that nucleated cell counts were estimated. Only in-frame clones appear in the TCRdb table, and some are missing; sequencing was by immunoSEQ multiplex PCR. For V, J and clone size, that table is used; D and trimming come from the DNA. Seen here are 140,000 to 150,000 clones, around nine tenths observed once, and the top ten hold 2.5% to 3%.

The sequenced sample consisted of peripheral blood. The chain combines TRBV7-3 with TRBJ2-2; D unresolved. The origin of this receptor is a man in his sixties with active or convalescent COVID-19. DNA for the CDR3: TGTGCCAGCAGCTTAGTGCACAGCCCAACCGGGGAGCTGTTTTTT. Its translation: CASSLVHSPTGELFF.